This is a list of T cell receptor beta chains from one sample in a study of regulatory T cells in long-lasting Graves disease. TCRdb redid the calling of the multiplex PCR reads with MiXCR, one entry per CDR3 protein. The profile shows almost 450,000 distinct CDR3 sequences, 16% of them singletons. This same sample was also part of a study on T cells in Graves' hyperthyroidism and ophthalmopathy.

The sample in question was peripheral blood mononuclear cells (PBMCs), obtained at new diagnosis, from a patient treated with antithyroid drugs. These receptors came from a woman in her 30s with Graves disease. The conserved cysteine and the conserved F or W are not part of the CDR3 here.

J gene | V gene | CDR3 protein
TRBJ2-3 | TRBV29-1 | SVSSGTDTQY
TRBJ2-1 | TRBV10-3 | AISESKGNEQF
TRBJ1-1 | TRBV28 | ASSLGGHRAF
TRBJ2-5 | TRBV5-1 | ASSLRLAGMETQY
TRBJ1-4 | TRBV7-2 | ASSQVADRAEKLF
TRBJ2-7 | TRBV20-1 | SAVGDSDYPTYEQY
TRBJ2-1 | TRBV11-2 | ASSLGGIYNEQF
TRBJ1-4 | TRBV3-1 | ASSLQSASRDEKLF
TRBJ2-7 | TRBV5-1 | ASSWGAGAASYEQY
TRBJ2-7 | TRBV12-3/TRBV12-4 | ASSFNRDRGYEQY
TRBJ2-7 | TRBV20-1 | SASDSSYEQY
TRBJ2-7 | TRBV3-1 | ASSPLRQIGEQY
TRBJ2-2 | TRBV28 | ASSPHMDRVSMNTGELF
TRBJ2-7 | TRBV20-1 | SADPTGNREQY
TRBJ1-1 | TRBV28 | ASSHPLGQGIMNTEAF
TRBJ1-5 | TRBV28 | ASSFWGRSNQPQH
TRBJ1-1 | TRBV27 | ASSSTVYTEAF
TRBJ1-2 | TRBV30 | AWSDLGAGGGYT
TRBJ1-5 | TRBV6-1 | ASSDNSNQPQH
TRBJ2-7 | TRBV6-2/TRBV6-3 | ASSSAGTGIEQY
TRBJ2-1 | TRBV11-1 | ASRPGAGQGYYNEQF
TRBJ2-3 | TRBV20-1 | SARAADTQY
TRBJ2-2 | TRBV5-6 | ASSLVGNPRNTGELF
TRBJ2-3 | TRBV7-2 | ASSPRLAGGLTDTQY
TRBJ2-7 | TRBV3-1 | ASSPSSTSGLYEQY
TRBJ2-5 | TRBV28 | ASSLLAATETQY
TRBJ1-5 | TRBV5-4 | ASSLFQGDQPQH
TRBJ2-7 | TRBV3-1 | ASSQVGLARTYEQY
TRBJ2-4 | TRBV7-6 | ASSQGHRSLGEVQY